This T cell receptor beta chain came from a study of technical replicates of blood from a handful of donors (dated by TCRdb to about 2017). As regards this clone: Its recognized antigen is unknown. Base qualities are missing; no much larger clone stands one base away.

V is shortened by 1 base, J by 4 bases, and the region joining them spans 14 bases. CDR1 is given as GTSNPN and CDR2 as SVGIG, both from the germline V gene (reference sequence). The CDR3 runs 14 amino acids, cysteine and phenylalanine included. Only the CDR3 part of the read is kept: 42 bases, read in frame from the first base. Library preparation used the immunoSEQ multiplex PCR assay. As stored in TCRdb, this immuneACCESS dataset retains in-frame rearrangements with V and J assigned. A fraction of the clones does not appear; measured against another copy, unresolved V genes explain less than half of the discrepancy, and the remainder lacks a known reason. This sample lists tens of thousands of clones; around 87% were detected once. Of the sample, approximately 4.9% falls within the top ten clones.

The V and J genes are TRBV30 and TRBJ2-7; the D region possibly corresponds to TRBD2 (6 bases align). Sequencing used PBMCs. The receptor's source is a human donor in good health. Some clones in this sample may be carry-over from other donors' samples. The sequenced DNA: TGTGCCTGGAGTGGATGGAGGGGAACTTACGAGCAGTACTTC. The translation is CAWSGWRGTYEQYF. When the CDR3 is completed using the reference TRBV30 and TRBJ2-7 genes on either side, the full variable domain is SQTIHQWPATLVQPVGSPLSLECTVEGTSNPNLYWYRQAAGRGLQLLFYSVGIGQISSEVPQNLSASRPQDRQFILSSKKLLLSDSGFYLCAWSGWRGTYEQYFGPGTRLTVT.